The 29 T cell receptor beta chains below come from one sample, sequenced in a study of cytomegalovirus exposure and HLA in healthy donors. PCR involved 60 Vbeta and 13 Jbeta primers. Assay: immunoSEQ multiplex PCR; the TCRdb copy retains only in-frame clones and omits some. The sample has 50,000 to 65,000 clones; around 66% are singletons. The sequenced sample was PBMCs. The receptor set was obtained from a man between 18 and 35 years old in good health and CMV-seronegative.

The J gene is TRBJ2-3, the V gene TRBV10-3; possible D gene TRBD1, 5 bases. This CDR3 has 14 residues. V was pared by 2 bases and J by 2 bases, with 8 bases between. CDR1 ENHRY and CDR2 SYGVKD come from the germline V gene. CDR3 residues: CAISEAGPTDTQYF. CDR3 nucleotides: TGTGCCATCAGTGAGGCAGGGCCCACAGATACGCAGTATTTT.

The table lists this clone with a count of one. The chain combines TRBV29-1 with TRBJ2-7, with TRBD2 matching 7 bases. V lost 5 bases, J lost 2 bases, and 12 bases stayed unmatched. This CDR3 is 15 amino acids long. Germline CDR1 reads SQVTM; CDR2 reads ANQGSEA. CDR3 nucleotide sequence: TGCAGCGTTTACGTGAATCGGGGGAGGGCCTACGAGCAGTACTTC. Protein product: CSVYVNRGRAYEQYF.

This clone was detected a few times. The chain is built from TRBV11-2 and TRBJ2-7; 7 nucleotides agree with TRBD2. Germline CDR1 and CDR2: SGHAT and FQNNGV. The CDR3 length is 15 residues. The V and J ends lost 6 bases and 2 bases, in that order; junction bases with no gene match: 10. This CDR3 is CASSRTTSAPYEQYF. CDR3 nucleotide sequence: TGTGCCAGCAGTCGAACTACTAGCGCGCCCTACGAGCAGTACTTC.

The V gene is TRBV5-7, the J gene TRBJ1-2, with D uncertain. TRBV5-7 is sorted into the ORF group, with uncertain function. Trimming shortened V by 2 bases and J by 6 bases, and 8 bases separated the two germline ends. This CDR3 has 12 residues. The CDR3 loop is CASSLRTHGYTF. The CDR3 nucleotides are TGTGCCAGCAGCTTAAGGACTCATGGCTACACCTTC.

This clone has more than one count but fewer than ten. This chain connects TRBV30 to TRBJ2-5, with no clear D. V was trimmed by 4 bases and J by 0 bases, leaving 9 bases between them. The CDR3 is made up of 13 amino acids. CDR1 and CDR2 (germline): GTSNPN, SVGIG (reference sequence). CDR3 region: CAWIPLNQETQYF. As DNA, the CDR3 is TGTGCCTGGATCCCCCTAAACCAAGAGACCCAGTACTTC. Together with reference TRBV30 and TRBJ2-5, the CDR3 gives the full variable domain: SQTIHQWPATLVQPVGSPLSLECTVEGTSNPNLYWYRQAAGRGLQLLFYSVGIGQISSEVPQNLSASRPQDRQFILSSKKLLLSDSGFYLCAWIPLNQETQYFGPGTRLLVL.

The chain joins TRBV28 to TRBJ1-1; TRBD1 agrees at 9 bases. CDR1 and CDR2 (germline): MDHEN, SYDVKM. The CDR3 contains 16 residues. V lost 3 bases to trimming and J lost 1 base; unmatched junction nucleotides: 6. The CDR3 here is CASSFPGTGTNTEAFF. The CDR3 DNA is TGTGCCAGCAGTTTCCCCGGGACAGGGACGAACACTGAAGCTTTCTTT.

This rearrangement joins TRBV30 to TRBJ1-5; possible D gene TRBD1, 5 bases. The CDR3 is made up of 17 amino acids. Germline V gene lookup returns CDR1 GTSNPN and CDR2 SVGIG (reference sequence). Trimming shortened V by 0 bases and J by 1 base, and 16 bases separated the two germline ends. As DNA, the CDR3 is TGTGCCTGGAGTGTAGGTTTTAGGGGATCCAGCAATCAGCCCCAGCATTTT. Translation: CAWSVGFRGSSNQPQHF.

In this sample, this clone turned up once. The V and J genes are TRBV7-8 and TRBJ1-2, with D possibly TRBD1 on 6 matching bases. CDR3 length equals 14 residues. The V end lost 6 bases, the J end lost 4 bases, and 15 bases lay between the germline ends. The germline V gene has CDR1 SGHVS and CDR2 FQNEAQ. CDR3 region: CASSTGGVPYGYTF. Here the CDR3 DNA reads TGTGCCAGCAGTACGGGGGGCGTTCCCTATGGCTACACCTTC.

The gene calls are TRBV28 and TRBJ2-7; D ambiguous. CDR1 and CDR2 from the germline V gene are MDHEN and SYDVKM. V lost 5 bases to trimming and J lost 0 bases, with 5 bases between them. The CDR3 extends over 12 amino acids. This CDR3 is CASSSVSYEQYF. CDR3 in DNA: TGTGCCAGCAGTAGCGTCTCCTACGAGCAGTACTTC.

The rearrangement joins TRBV7-9 to TRBJ2-7; 8 nucleotides agree with TRBD1. The CDR3 loop spans 14 amino acids. Germline lookup yields CDR1 SEHNR and CDR2 FQNEAQ (reference sequence). After removal of 4 bases from V and 4 bases from J, the junction contained 6 bases not matched to a gene. CDR3 residues: CASSSTGARYEQYF. In DNA form, the CDR3 reads TGTGCCAGCAGCTCGACAGGGGCCAGATACGAGCAGTACTTC.

This chain links TRBV4-2 with TRBJ2-3; 11 bases map to TRBD2. V lost 4 bases to trimming and J lost 1 base; unmatched junction nucleotides: 13. Germline lookup yields CDR1 LGHNA and CDR2 YNFKEQ. The CDR3 has 19 amino acids. The DNA for the CDR3 is TGTGCCAGCAGCCGCGAGCTAGCGGGAGGTTCTTCTCGCACAGATACGCAGTATTTT. It translates to CASSRELAGGSSRTDTQYF.

This clone has only a few counts. V and J are TRBV10-2 and TRBJ2-1; 8 bases align to TRBD2. V lost 7 bases, J lost 5 bases, and 10 bases stayed unmatched. The CDR3 extends over 15 amino acids. Germline CDR1 reads WSHSY; CDR2 reads SAAADI. CDR3 sequence: CASTPRLALDNEQFF. The DNA for the CDR3 is TGCGCCAGCACCCCACGACTAGCGCTCGACAATGAGCAGTTCTTC.

The gene calls are TRBV27 and TRBJ2-3; TRBD1 agrees at 9 bases. Germline V lookup: CDR1 MNHEY, CDR2 SMNVEV (reference sequence). With V trimmed by 6 bases and J by 6 bases, 10 bases remained unmatched. The CDR3 spans 15 residues. The CDR3 here is CASRGRQGGPDTQYF. CDR3 nucleotides: TGTGCCAGCAGGGGGAGACAGGGGGGACCCGATACGCAGTATTTT.

The rearrangement uses TRBV28 and TRBJ1-2; perhaps TRBD1 as D (5 bases). The ends were cut back, 9 bases at V and 10 bases at J, with 15 bases in the middle. The CDR3 loop spans 11 amino acids. Germline V gene sequence: CDR1 MDHEN, CDR2 SYDVKM. In DNA form, the CDR3 reads TGTGCCAGTATCCGGTTAGGGGTCTACACCTTC. Residues: CASIRLGVYTF.

This sequence joins TRBV6-5 and TRBJ1-4, with no clear D. The length of the CDR3 is 15 residues. Germline V gene data show CDR1 as MNHEY and CDR2 as SVGAGI. V was clipped by 2 bases and J by 7 bases, with 14 bases between them. CDR3 amino acids: CASSYGGGGREKLFF. Written as DNA, the CDR3 is TGTGCCAGCAGTTACGGAGGAGGCGGGCGTGAAAAACTGTTTTTT.

The chain carries TRBV30 and TRBJ1-6; D unclear. The CDR3 consists of 13 residues. V was shortened by 3 bases and J by 7 bases, with 10 bases between the two germline ends. From germline, CDR1 is GTSNPN and CDR2 SVGIG (reference sequence). The CDR3 protein is CAWSEAENSPLHF. The CDR3 DNA follows: TGTGCCTGGAGCGAGGCGGAGAATTCACCCCTCCACTTT.

The rearrangement links TRBV7-9 to TRBJ2-5; D perhaps matches TRBD2 (5 bases). The germline gives CDR1 SEHNR, CDR2 FQNEAQ (reference sequence). V was trimmed by 1 base and J by 0 bases, leaving 6 bases between them. This CDR3 has 14 residues. In nucleotides, the CDR3 is TGTGCCAGCAGCTTAGGGGAGTACCAAGAGACCCAGTACTTC. Protein sequence: CASSLGEYQETQYF.

The genes are TRBV7-9 and TRBJ1-4; possible D gene TRBD1, 5 bases. Germline V gene sequence: CDR1 SEHNR, CDR2 FQNEAQ (reference sequence). This CDR3 comprises 14 residues. Trimming cost V 1 base and J 4 bases, with 7 bases left between them. DNA for the CDR3: TGTGCCAGCAGCTTAGGACAGTATAATGAAAAACTGTTTTTT. Residues: CASSLGQYNEKLFF.

The V and J genes are TRBV7-8 and TRBJ2-7, with D tentatively TRBD2 (5 bases). CDR1 SGHVS and CDR2 FQNEAQ come from the germline V gene. The CDR3 is 15 amino acids. V lost 7 bases to trimming and J lost 1 base, with 17 bases between them. DNA for the CDR3: TGTGCCAGCACCCCCAGGTGGGAGAGATCCTACGAGCAGTACTTC. Translated, it gives CASTPRWERSYEQYF.

The chain has TRBV7-3 and TRBJ2-1, with a possible D match to TRBD1 (6 bases). Deletions cut 0 bases from V and 4 bases from J, with 10 bases between. This CDR3 is built from 15 residues. The germline gives CDR1 SGHTA, CDR2 FQGTGA. The CDR3, as DNA: TGTGCCAGCAGCTTAACTGGGGACATGTACAATGAGCAGTTCTTC. This translates into CASSLTGDMYNEQFF.

The rearrangement joins TRBV4-3 to TRBJ2-1, with D perhaps TRBD2 (6 bases). Germline assignment: CDR1 LGHNA and CDR2 YSLEER. CDR3 length equals 13 residues. The germline V and J ends were trimmed by 0 bases and 10 bases, with 10 bases remaining between them. This CDR3 reads CASSQESGDEQFF. CDR3 DNA: TGCGCCAGCAGCCAAGAGTCGGGGGACGAGCAGTTCTTC.

The J gene is TRBJ1-1, the V gene TRBV20-1; D is unresolved. V gave up 5 bases and J gave up 2 bases, with 6 bases separating them. Germline assignment: CDR1 DFQATT and CDR2 SNEGSKA (reference sequence). The CDR3 runs to 11 residues. The CDR3 nucleotides are TGCAGTGCTCCAACTAACACTGAAGCTTTCTTT. As protein: CSAPTNTEAFF.

Only one count was recorded for this clone. The chain couples TRBV29-1 to TRBJ2-5, with 7 positions matching TRBD2. The CDR3 sequence is 13 residues long. V trimming: 6 bases; J trimming: 2 bases; junction bases outside the gene matches: 6. CDR1 SQVTM and CDR2 ANQGSEA come from the germline V gene. CDR3 sequence (DNA): TGCAGCGTCGGGGGAGGGGAGCAAGAGACCCAGTACTTC. It specifies CSVGGGEQETQYF.

CDR3 region: CASAVPLAGGPHEQYF. The CDR3 DNA follows: TGTGCCAGCGCTGTCCCTCTAGCGGGAGGGCCTCACGAGCAGTACTTC. The chain links TRBV2 to TRBJ2-7, with 12 bases matching TRBD2. Germline CDR1 and CDR2: SNHLY and FYNNEI. CDR3 size: 16 residues. The V gene end was trimmed by 8 bases and the J gene end by 5 bases; junction bases not matched to a gene: 13.

CDR3 region: CSAVTDYGYTF. Here the CDR3 DNA reads TGCAGTGCTGTGACAGACTATGGCTACACCTTC. The rearrangement joins TRBV20-1 to TRBJ1-2; D is possibly TRBD1 (5 bases). With 5 bases removed from V and 3 bases from J, the gap between germline ends came to 7 bases. CDR3 length equals 11 residues. Germline V CDR1 and CDR2: DFQATT, SNEGSKA (reference sequence).

This chain links TRBV29-1 with TRBJ2-1; D unclear. The germline V gene encodes CDR1 SQVTM and CDR2 ANQGSEA. Deletions cut 7 bases from V and 0 bases from J, with 7 bases between. The CDR3 has 12 amino acids. Here the CDR3 reads CSEYTSYNEQFF. In nucleotides, the CDR3 is TGCAGCGAATACACCTCCTACAATGAGCAGTTCTTC.

This clone has a single count. The CDR3 nucleotides read TGTGCCATCAGTGAGAACCAGGGGGCCCCCTACGAGCAGTACTTC. Its protein product is CAISENQGAPYEQYF. The chain has TRBV10-3 and TRBJ2-7; 8 bases align to TRBD1. V lost 2 bases to trimming and J lost 2 bases; unmatched junction nucleotides: 5. The CDR3 has 15 residues. Germline V gives CDR1 ENHRY, CDR2 SYGVKD.

The rearrangement links TRBV7-2 to TRBJ2-7; D is unresolved. Trimming removed 5 bases from V and 0 bases from J, with 8 bases in between. Germline-derived CDR1 and CDR2 are SGHTA and FQGNSA. The CDR3 contains 13 residues. Here the CDR3 DNA reads TGTGCCAGCAGCCATACAGTCTCCTACGAGCAGTACTTC. It codes for CASSHTVSYEQYF. The full variable domain, completed using reference TRBV7-2 and TRBJ2-7, is GAGVSQSPSNKVTEKGKDVELRCDPISGHTALYWYRQSLGQGLEFLIYFQGNSAPDKSGLPSDRFSAERTGGSVSTLTIQRTQQEDSAVYLCASSHTVSYEQYFGPGTRLTVT.

The chain employs TRBV19 and TRBJ1-1; D might be TRBD1 (5 bases). V was trimmed by 10 bases and J by 0 bases, leaving 15 bases between them. The CDR3 runs 14 residues. In germline, CDR1 is LNHDA, CDR2 SQIVND (reference sequence). The DNA of the CDR3 is TGTGCCACCACCCCGGGGGGTATGAACACTGAAGCTTTCTTT. It codes for CATTPGGMNTEAFF.